The clone carrying this T cell receptor (beta chain) was detected a few times. TCRdb reprocessed the reads via MiXCR and lists one record per CDR3 protein. The sample records 100,000 or so distinct CDR3 sequences, about a quarter being singletons. The data were obtained in a study of T cell repertoires in cytomegalovirus infection. From germline, CDR1 is SGHAT and CDR2 FQNNGV. V lost 4 bases, J lost 0 bases, and 7 bases stayed unmatched. The CDR3 is 17 residues long. The chain employs TRBV11-2 and TRBJ2-2; 8 bases fit TRBD2. Sample: CD8+ T cells from PBMCs. This TCR derives from a human donor in good health (CMV status not recorded). Some clones in this sample may be carry-over from other donors' samples. CDR3 protein: CASSWTPGLANTGELFF. The CDR3 DNA reads as TGTGCCAGCAGCTGGACCCCGGGACTAGCGAACACCGGGGAGCTGTTTTTT.